This is a list of T cell receptor beta chains from one sample in a study of molecular identifiers for immune sequencing clone quantification. TCRdb independently ran MiXCR on the PCR reads; one entry per CDR3 protein. The sample holds some 590,000 distinct CDR3 sequences, about 25% seen once. Specimen: naive CD8+ T cells from blood, with Jurkat cell RNA spiked in. The receptors were sampled from a human donor in good health. Some libraries in this study had Jurkat cell RNA spiked in. The CDR3 runs from the conserved cysteine through the conserved F or W. D genes are given only for firm matches. Some rows mark clone size as missing; the rest say once, few, many or name a class of expanded clone.

TGTGCCATCAGTGAGGGGACTAACCAGAGGCGAGATACGCAGTATTTT CAISEGTNQRRDTQYF TRBD2 TRBV10-3 many TRBJ2-3
TGTGCCAGCAGTTCCGGTTTGTTCCACGAGCAGTACTTC CASSSGLFHEQYF - TRBV27 - TRBJ2-7
TGTGCCAGCAGTTACGTGGCGGGCTCCTACAATGAGCAGTTCTTC CASSYVAGSYNEQFF - TRBV6-6 - TRBJ2-1
TGTGCCAGCAGCTCAGATTTCCGGGAGCTGTTTTTT CASSSDFRELFF - TRBV5-5 few TRBJ2-2
TGTGCCAGCAGTGCCGCTGAGCAGTACTTC CASSAAEQYF - TRBV6-1 many TRBJ2-7
TGTGCCTGGAGTCCGGTCGGGGCCCCCAATGAAAAACTGTTTTTT CAWSPVGAPNEKLFF - TRBV30 few TRBJ1-4
TGCAGTGCTAGAGATTGGGAGCAGGATAACTACGAGCAGTACTTC CSARDWEQDNYEQYF - TRBV20-1 - TRBJ2-7
TGTGCCAGCAGTTTCGTCCCGGGACAGGGAGGCTACGTGCAGTACTTC CASSFVPGQGGYVQYF TRBD1 TRBV28 - TRBJ2-7
TGTGCCAGCAGTTATCTCCCCAGGCCTGTCTATGGCTACACCTTC CASSYLPRPVYGYTF - TRBV6-2/TRBV6-3 - TRBJ1-2
TGTGCCAGCAGCCCCAACAGGGTTGGGCGGAACACTGAAGCTTTCTTT CASSPNRVGRNTEAFF - TRBV3-1 - TRBJ1-1
TGCGCCAGCAGCTTGGATGCGACGCGGGATCAGCCCCAGCATTTT CASSLDATRDQPQHF - TRBV5-1 many TRBJ1-5
TGTGCCAGCAGTCATCAGGGACTAGCGGGAGCAGGGTCCTACGAGCAGTACTTC CASSHQGLAGAGSYEQYF TRBD2 TRBV12-3/TRBV12-4 many TRBJ2-7
TGTGCCGGCAGCCCGGACAGCCTGAACACTGAAGCTTTCTTT CAGSPDSLNTEAFF - TRBV7-6 - TRBJ1-1
TGCGCCAGCAGCTTAGTTACAGACACCGGGGAGCTGTTTTTT CASSLVTDTGELFF - TRBV5-1 - TRBJ2-2
TGTGCCAGCAGTTCCGGGACAAACCTTAACACTGAAGCTTTCTTT CASSSGTNLNTEAFF - TRBV27 - TRBJ1-1
TGCAGTGCTAGGGACAGGGGGCTAAGAAGTGACACTGAAGCTTTCTTT CSARDRGLRSDTEAFF TRBD1 TRBV20-1 many TRBJ1-1
TGTGCCAGCAGCGGGGGGCCGACAGTGAACTCCTACGAGCAGTACTTC CASSGGPTVNSYEQYF - TRBV5-6 - TRBJ2-7
TGTGCCAGCAGTCCGCCGACAGGCATAGCCAAAAACATTCAGTACTTC CASSPPTGIAKNIQYF - TRBV28 many TRBJ2-4
TGTGCCAGCACCCGGACAGGGGAATACTCTGGGGCCAACGTCCTGACTTTC CASTRTGEYSGANVLTF TRBD1 TRBV27 few TRBJ2-6
TGTGCCAGCAGTGGGCGGGGTCCCTACAATGAGCAGTTCTTC CASSGRGPYNEQFF - TRBV28 many TRBJ2-1
TGTGCCAGCAGCCAACTAACGGCAGGGCGATCCTACAATGAGCAGTTCTTC CASSQLTAGRSYNEQFF - TRBV3-1 - TRBJ2-1
TGTGCCAGCAGCCAAGACGGGCCGACCTACGAGCAGTACTTC CASSQDGPTYEQYF - TRBV3-1 - TRBJ2-7
TGTGCCTGGAGTGTATTGGGAAACACCATATATTTT CAWSVLGNTIYF - TRBV30 many TRBJ1-3
TGTGCCAGCAGCGTGAGTCGCGGGGGGGCCTCCACCGGGGAGCTCTTTTTT CASSVSRGGASTGELFF TRBD2 TRBV5-6 - TRBJ2-2
TGTGCCAGCAGTCCCGGGACTAGTTTTGAGCAGTTCTTC CASSPGTSFEQFF TRBD2 TRBV6-5 many TRBJ2-1
TGTGCCATCGAGGGGAATTCACCCCTCCACTTT CAIEGNSPLHF - TRBV21-1 many TRBJ1-6
TGTGCCAGCAGTTTCGCTGGCTCTGGGGCCAACGTCCTGACTTTC CASSFAGSGANVLTF - TRBV28 - TRBJ2-6